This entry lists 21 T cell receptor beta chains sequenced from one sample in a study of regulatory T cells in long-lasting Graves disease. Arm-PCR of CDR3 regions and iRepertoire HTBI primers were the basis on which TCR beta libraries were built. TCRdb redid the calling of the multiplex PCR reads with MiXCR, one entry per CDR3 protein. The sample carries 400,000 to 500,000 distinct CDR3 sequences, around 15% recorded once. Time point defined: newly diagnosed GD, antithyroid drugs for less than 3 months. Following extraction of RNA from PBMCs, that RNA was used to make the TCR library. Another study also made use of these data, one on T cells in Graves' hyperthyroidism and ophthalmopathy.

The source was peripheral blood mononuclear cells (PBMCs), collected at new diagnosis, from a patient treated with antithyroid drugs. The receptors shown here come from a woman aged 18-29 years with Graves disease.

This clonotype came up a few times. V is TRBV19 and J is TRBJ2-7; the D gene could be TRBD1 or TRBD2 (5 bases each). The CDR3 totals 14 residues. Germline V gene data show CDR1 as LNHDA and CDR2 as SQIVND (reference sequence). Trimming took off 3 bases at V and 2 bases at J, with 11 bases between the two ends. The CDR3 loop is CASSISQGPYEQYF. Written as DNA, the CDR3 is TGTGCCAGTAGTATCTCGCAGGGACCCTACGAGCAGTACTTC.

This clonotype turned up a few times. In nucleotides, the CDR3 is TGTGCCAGCAGGGCCGGGCAGGGGGCCAACGTCCTGACTTTC. It codes for CASRAGQGANVLTF. This chain links TRBV7-9 with TRBJ2-6; D ambiguous. From germline, CDR1 is SEHNR and CDR2 FQNEAQ (reference sequence). This CDR3 is 14 amino acids long. Trimming cost V 6 bases and J 4 bases, with 10 bases left between them.

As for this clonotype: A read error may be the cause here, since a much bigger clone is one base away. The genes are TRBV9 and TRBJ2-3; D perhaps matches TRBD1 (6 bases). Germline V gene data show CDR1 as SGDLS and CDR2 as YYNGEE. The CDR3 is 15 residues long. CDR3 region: CANSALGASTDTQYF. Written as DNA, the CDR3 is TGTGCCAACAGCGCTTTGGGGGCCAGCACAGATACGCAGTATTTT.

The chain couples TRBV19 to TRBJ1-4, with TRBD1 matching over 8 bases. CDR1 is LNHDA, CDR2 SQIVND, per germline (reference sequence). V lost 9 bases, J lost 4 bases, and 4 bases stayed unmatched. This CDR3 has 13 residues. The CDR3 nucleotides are TGTGCCAGCGAGACAGGGGATAATGAAAAACTGTTTTTT. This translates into CASETGDNEKLFF.

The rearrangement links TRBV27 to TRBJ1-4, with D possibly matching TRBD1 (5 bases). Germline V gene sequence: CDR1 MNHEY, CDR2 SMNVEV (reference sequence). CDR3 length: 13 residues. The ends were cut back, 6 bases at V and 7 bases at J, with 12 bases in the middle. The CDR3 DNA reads TGTGCCAGCAGCTCCAGGGCAATTGAAAAACTGTTTTTT. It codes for CASSSRAIEKLFF.

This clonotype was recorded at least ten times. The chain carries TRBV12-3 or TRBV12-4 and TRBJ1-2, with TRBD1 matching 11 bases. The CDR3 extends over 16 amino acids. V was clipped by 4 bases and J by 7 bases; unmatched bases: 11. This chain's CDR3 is CASSYPEDRGQGGYTF. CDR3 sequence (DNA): TGTGCCAGCAGTTATCCCGAGGACAGGGGGCAGGGTGGCTACACCTTC.

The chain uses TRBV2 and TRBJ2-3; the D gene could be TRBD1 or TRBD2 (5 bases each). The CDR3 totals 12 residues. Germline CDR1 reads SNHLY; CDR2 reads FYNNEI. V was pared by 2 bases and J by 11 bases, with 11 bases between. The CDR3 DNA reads TGTGCCAGCAGTGAACGACGGGGCAGGCAGTATTTT. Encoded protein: CASSERRGRQYF.

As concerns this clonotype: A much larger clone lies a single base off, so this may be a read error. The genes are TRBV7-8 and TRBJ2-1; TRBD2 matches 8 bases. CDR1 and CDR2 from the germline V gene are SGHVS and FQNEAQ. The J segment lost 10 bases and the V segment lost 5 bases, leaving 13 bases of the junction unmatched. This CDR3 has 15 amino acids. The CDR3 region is CASSPERTGGREQFF. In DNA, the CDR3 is TGTGCCAGCAGCCCCGAAAGGACTGGCGGGAGGGAGCAGTTCTTC.

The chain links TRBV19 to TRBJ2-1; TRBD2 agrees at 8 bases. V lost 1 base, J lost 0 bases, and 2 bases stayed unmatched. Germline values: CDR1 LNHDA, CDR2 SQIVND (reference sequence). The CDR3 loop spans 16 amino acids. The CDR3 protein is CASSIAAGGSYNEQFF. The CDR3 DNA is TGTGCCAGTAGTATAGCGGCGGGAGGCTCCTACAATGAGCAGTTCTTC.

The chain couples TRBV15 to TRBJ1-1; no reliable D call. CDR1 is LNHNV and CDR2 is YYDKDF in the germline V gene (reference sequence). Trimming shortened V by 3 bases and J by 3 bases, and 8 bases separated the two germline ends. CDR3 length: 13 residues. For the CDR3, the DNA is TGTGCCACCAGCAGTGTGTCATACACTGAAGCTTTCTTT. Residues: CATSSVSYTEAFF.

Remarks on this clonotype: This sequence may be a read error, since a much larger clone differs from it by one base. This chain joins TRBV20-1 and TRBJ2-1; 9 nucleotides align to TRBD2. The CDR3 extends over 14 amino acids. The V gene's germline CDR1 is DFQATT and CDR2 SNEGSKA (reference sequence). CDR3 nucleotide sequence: TGCAGTGCTAGCCCTAGCGGGGACTACAATGAGGAGTTCTTC. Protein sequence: CSASPSGDYNEEFF.

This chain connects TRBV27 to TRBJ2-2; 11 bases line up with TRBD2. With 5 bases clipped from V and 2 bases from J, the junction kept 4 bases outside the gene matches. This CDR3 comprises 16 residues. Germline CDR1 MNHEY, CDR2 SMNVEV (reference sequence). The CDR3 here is CASSRGLAGNTGELFF. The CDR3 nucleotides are TGTGCCAGCAGTCGCGGACTAGCGGGTAACACCGGGGAGCTGTTTTTT.

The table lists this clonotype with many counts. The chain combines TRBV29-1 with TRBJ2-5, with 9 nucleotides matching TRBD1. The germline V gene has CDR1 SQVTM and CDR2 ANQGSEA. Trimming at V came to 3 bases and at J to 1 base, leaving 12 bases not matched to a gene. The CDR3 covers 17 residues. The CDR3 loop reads CSVEAVVTGGPQETQYF. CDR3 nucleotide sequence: TGCAGCGTTGAGGCTGTGGTGACAGGGGGACCCCAAGAGACCCAGTACTTC.

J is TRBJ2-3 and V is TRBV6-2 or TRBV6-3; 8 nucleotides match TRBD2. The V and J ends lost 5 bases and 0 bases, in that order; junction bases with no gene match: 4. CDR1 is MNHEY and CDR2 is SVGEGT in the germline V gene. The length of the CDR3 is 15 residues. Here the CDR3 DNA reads TGTGCCAGCAGTGAAGCTAGCGGGAGCACAGATACGCAGTATTTT. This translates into CASSEASGSTDTQYF.

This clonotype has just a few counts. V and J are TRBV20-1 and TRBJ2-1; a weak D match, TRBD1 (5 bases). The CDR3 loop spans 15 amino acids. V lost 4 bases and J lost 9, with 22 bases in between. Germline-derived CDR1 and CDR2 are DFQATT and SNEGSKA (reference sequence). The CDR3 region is CSAKIVRAGPFEQFF. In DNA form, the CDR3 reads TGCAGTGCTAAAATCGTCCGGGCAGGGCCGTTTGAGCAGTTCTTC.

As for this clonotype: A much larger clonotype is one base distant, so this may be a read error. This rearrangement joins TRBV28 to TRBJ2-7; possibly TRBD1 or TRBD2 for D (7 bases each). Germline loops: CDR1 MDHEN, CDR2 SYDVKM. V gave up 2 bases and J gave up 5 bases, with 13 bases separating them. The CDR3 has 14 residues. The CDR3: CASSLQGGPNEQYF. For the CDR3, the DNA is TGTGCCAGCAGTTTACAGGGGGGGCCCAACGAGCAGTACTTC.

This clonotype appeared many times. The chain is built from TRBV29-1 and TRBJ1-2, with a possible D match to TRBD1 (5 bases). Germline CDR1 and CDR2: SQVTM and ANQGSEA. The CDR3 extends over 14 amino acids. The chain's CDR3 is CGGGESGGNYGYTF. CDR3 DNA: TGCGGGGGTGGTGAGAGTGGCGGAAACTATGGCTACACCTTC.

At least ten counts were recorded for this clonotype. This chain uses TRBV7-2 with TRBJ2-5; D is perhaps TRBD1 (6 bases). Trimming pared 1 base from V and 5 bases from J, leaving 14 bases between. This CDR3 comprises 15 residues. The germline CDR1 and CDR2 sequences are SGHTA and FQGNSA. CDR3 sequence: CASSLGPRQGETQYF. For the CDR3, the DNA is TGTGCCAGCAGCTTAGGGCCGAGGCAGGGGGAGACCCAGTACTTC. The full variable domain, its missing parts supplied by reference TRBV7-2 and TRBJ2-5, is GAGVSQSPSNKVTEKGKDVELRCDPISGHTALYWYRQSLGQGLEFLIYFQGNSAPDKSGLPSDRFSAERTGGSVSTLTIQRTQQEDSAVYLCASSLGPRQGETQYFGPGTRLLVL.

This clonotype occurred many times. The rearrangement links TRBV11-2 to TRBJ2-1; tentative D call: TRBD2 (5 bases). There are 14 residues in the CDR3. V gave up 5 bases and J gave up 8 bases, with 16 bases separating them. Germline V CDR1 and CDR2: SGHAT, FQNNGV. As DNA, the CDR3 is TGTGCCAGCAGCCTCCGTACTAGTTCCCATGAGCAGTTCTTC. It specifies CASSLRTSSHEQFF.

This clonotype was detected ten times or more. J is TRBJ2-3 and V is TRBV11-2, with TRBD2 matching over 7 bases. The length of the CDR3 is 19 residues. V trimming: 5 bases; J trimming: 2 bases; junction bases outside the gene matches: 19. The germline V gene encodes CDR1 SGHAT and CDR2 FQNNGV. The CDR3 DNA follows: TGTGCCAGCAGCCAACCCCTAGGTAGCGGGTGGTTATACACAGATACGCAGTATTTT. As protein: CASSQPLGSGWLYTDTQYF.

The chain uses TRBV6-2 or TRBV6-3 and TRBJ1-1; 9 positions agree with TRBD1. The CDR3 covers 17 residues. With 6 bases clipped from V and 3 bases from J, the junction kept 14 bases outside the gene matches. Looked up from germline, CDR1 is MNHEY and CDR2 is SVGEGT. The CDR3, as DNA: TGTGCCAGCAGACCTACCGGGACAGGGTTCGGTGACACTGAAGCTTTCTTT. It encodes CASRPTGTGFGDTEAFF.